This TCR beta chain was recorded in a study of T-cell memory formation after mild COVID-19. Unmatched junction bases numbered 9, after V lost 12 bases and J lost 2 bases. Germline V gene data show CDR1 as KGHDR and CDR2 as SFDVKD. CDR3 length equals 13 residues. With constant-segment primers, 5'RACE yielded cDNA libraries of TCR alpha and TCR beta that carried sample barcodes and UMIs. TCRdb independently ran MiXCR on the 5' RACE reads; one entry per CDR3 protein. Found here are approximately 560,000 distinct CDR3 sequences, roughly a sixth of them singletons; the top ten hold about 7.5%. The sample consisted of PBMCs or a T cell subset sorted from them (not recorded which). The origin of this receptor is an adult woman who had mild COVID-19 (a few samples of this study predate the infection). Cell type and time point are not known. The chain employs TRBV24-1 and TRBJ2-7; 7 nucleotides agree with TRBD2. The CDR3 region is CAAEKRETYEQYF. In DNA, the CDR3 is TGTGCCGCGGAAAAGCGGGAAACCTACGAGCAGTACTTC.